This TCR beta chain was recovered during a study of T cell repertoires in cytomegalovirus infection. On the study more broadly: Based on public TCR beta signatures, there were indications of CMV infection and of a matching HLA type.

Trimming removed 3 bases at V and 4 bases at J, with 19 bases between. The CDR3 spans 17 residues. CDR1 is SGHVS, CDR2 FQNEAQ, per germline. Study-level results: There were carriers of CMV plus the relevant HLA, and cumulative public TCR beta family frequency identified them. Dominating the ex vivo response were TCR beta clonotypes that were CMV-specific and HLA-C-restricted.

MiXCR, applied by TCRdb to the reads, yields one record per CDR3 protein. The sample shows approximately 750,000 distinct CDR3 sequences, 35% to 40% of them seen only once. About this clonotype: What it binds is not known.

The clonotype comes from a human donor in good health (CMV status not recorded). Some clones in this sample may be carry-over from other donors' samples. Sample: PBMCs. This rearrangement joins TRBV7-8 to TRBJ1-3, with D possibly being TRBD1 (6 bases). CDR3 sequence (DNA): TGTGCCAGCAGCTTTAATTCGCAGGGGTGGGGAGGAAACACCATATATTTT. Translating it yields CASSFNSQGWGGNTIYF.